The subject of this entry is one T cell receptor (beta chain). This clone was counted a single time. The antigen this receptor binds is unknown. No base qualities exist here, and no much larger clone lies one base off it. The data derive from a study of cytomegalovirus exposure and HLA in healthy donors (dated by TCRdb to about 2017). A note on the overall study: According to an earlier analysis of 587 of the donors, about 179 million T cells yielded 120 million or so unique TCR beta sequences and around 300 Gb of sequence data. A separate validation cohort of more than 100 different subjects was used in addition to the 666-subject first cohort. Among roughly 370 genotyped donors of the cohort, an average of approximately 230,000 unique TCR beta nucleotide sequences were sequenced per donor, around 18% of them non-productive. An early release covering some 640 HLA-typed donors comprised approximately 290 gigabases of sequencing data and some 79 million unique TCR sequences. Because of strong linkage in the cohort, five DR-DQ haplotypes were treated as single units for association and clustering. To study patterns of TCR occurrence, a later analysis re-analyzed previously published TCR beta repertoires from 650 to 750 donors and added high-resolution HLA genotyping. The study profiled the T cell repertoires of 500 to 800 subjects by immunosequencing and related them to cytomegalovirus serostatus. Of the roughly 390 genotyped donors, 65% to 90% were placed in the genetic ancestry cluster associated with self-reported Caucasian donors. The study was designed to test whether signatures of past pathogen exposure could be identified by cataloging public T cell receptors. Both class I and class II loci were covered by HLA typing, at four-digit resolution. In the later analysis, no new phenotypic data were used to find candidate immune exposures; instead, reliance was placed on TCR beta sequences and their occurrence across donors. An earlier analysis of 500 to 750 of the donors applied high-throughput TCR beta sequencing to assess whether each TCR beta V gene segment acted as functional or pseudogenic. Donor age, sex, ethnicity and CMV serostatus were collected together with the repertoire data. A later genetic analysis took genome-wide SNP genotypes for about 55% of the 666 donors and used that subset as a discovery cohort. Every repertoire in the discovery cohort had been generated on one and the same sequencing platform. Typing coverage differed by locus: A, B, C, DRB1 and DQB1 were typed in about 620-640 donors, DQA1 in about 500, DPA1 in roughly 590, and DPB1 in 400 to 480. To predict cytomegalovirus infection status, the study combined high-throughput TCR immunosequencing, statistical association of individual TCRs with disease status, and machine learning.

Beyond this particular receptor, the publication reports: While some public TCRs were present in many individuals, most TCR sequences turned up only very rarely across donors. A total of 150 to 200 TCR beta chains were listed by the study as associated with cytomegalovirus. A few of the identified cytomegalovirus-associated TCR beta chains were confirmed in vitro to be specific for cytomegalovirus antigens. In a later analysis, several top co-occurrence clusters were reported to appear linked to parvovirus B19, influenza, CMV and Epstein-Barr virus. The classifier was reported to diagnose cytomegalovirus status with high specificity and sensitivity in both the original and validation cohorts. The only immune exposure information available for the cohort was CMV serostatus. HLA typing was unavailable for some donors at each locus, so association tests used only the typed subset. When HLA alleles, especially DR and DQ, strongly co-occurred, attributing TCR associations to individual alleles was difficult. At a false discovery rate of 0.05, a later analysis linked 15,000 to 20,000 TCR beta sequences to specific HLA alleles. In an earlier analysis of approximately 600 of the donors, most TCR beta V segments were observed in productive rearrangements about 87% or about 30% of the time, broadly matching IMGT annotations. The authors suggested that the approach could potentially be generalized to other disease states and immunological phenotypes. The 87-base-pair reads could not distinguish some IMGT-functional V segments, including TRBV6-2 and TRBV6-3, so those segments were excluded. In a later analysis, HLA-associated TCR beta chains showed more clonal expansion and lower generation probabilities than non-associated chains that were equally common. A further reported finding was that TCR beta sequences accurately predicted the HLA-A and HLA-B alleles for most subjects in the first cohort. In a later genetic analysis, a missense DCLRE1C variant was associated with V-gene and J-gene trimming of TCR beta chains, and the association was replicated in an independent cohort. Presence/absence analyses assumed roughly uniform sequencing depth across donors, an assumption that may not hold. A later analysis found that TCR association rates varied across HLA loci, with DRB1 alleles showing the most associated TCRs and HLA-C alleles the fewest. In a later genetic analysis, fewer N-insertions in productive TCRs were reported among donors in an Asian-associated ancestry cluster than the approximately 710-donor mean. This cohort had only TCR beta chains sequenced, and the lack of alpha or paired-chain data limited which features could be detected. Linkage disequilibrium might explain the correlated functional status among segregating V segments, but an unknown experimental factor could not be ruled out. Most CMV-associated TCR beta chains appeared to be HLA-restricted in a later analysis, and the HLA associations seemed to be driven largely by CMV exposure. The sequencing pipeline was judged likely to have produced a cluster of highly shared sequence variants as a technical artifact. The earlier analysis of fewer than 750 of the donors excluded some 16 rarely observed V segments, including chromosome 9 orphons, because counts were too low.

Libraries came from the immunoSEQ multiplex PCR assay. For the multiplex PCR, a mixture combining 60 forward primers for TCR Vbeta segments and 13 reverse primers for TCR Jbeta segments was used. The CDR3 region of rearranged TCR beta genes was amplified from genomic DNA by a multiplex PCR assay. On the Illumina HiSeq System, the amplified TCR beta libraries were sequenced as 87-base-pair reads. Under the source paper's analysis protocol: Across the roughly 700 repertoires, a later analysis counted 75 million to 90 million unique TCR beta chains, about 10 million of which were shared by at least two donors. To remove PCR and sequencing errors, raw reads were error-corrected and collapsed into unique sequences using a nearest-neighbor algorithm that merged closely related sequences. V, D and J gene segments were assigned by aligning CDR3 sequences to IMGT reference sequences. For a sequence to be retained, a match of at least six nucleotides to both a V gene segment and a J gene segment was required. A rearrangement was called productive if the CDR3 had no stop codons and remained in frame with V and J, and every other rearrangement was called non-productive. Following IMGT convention, CDR3 was defined as the stretch from the second conserved V-encoded cysteine to the conserved J-encoded phenylalanine. Sequences without an unambiguous match to a single V gene segment were excluded from the earlier analysis of approximately 560 of the donors. An earlier analysis of several hundred of the donors called V segments functional above 56.7% productive rearrangements and segregating when the between-donor standard deviation exceeded 5%. A statistical classification framework was built to diagnose cytomegalovirus status from the catalog of TCR beta chain sequences. V and J gene assignment, in a later analysis, came from comparing TCR nucleotide sequences with IMGT/GENE-DB human TR gene sequences. The TCRdist pipeline was used in a later analysis to assign CDR3 sequences and most-parsimonious VDJ recombination scenarios. In a later analysis, every TCR beta chain was defined by the combination of its CDR3 amino acid sequence and its V-gene family, and reads without a unique V-gene family were dropped. As a way to deal with suspected cross-contamination and a sequencing artifact, a later analysis dropped nearly 600 nucleotide sequences that were highly shared and had low generation probability. In a later analysis, a clonal expansion index was calculated for each public chain from normalized within-repertoire ranks of inferred template counts. In a later analysis, generation probabilities were computed with a VDJ recombination model fitted to out-of-frame rearrangements, and the resulting probabilities were checked against IGoR. Hypergeometric tests were used in a later analysis to score TCR-TCR, TCR-HLA and TCR-CMV co-occurrence, with a repertoire-size bias correction applied to the TCR pairs. False discovery rates were estimated in a later analysis by permuting HLA or CMV assignments 20 times. In a later analysis, co-occurring TCRs were grouped using DBSCAN, and TCRdist sequence similarity was added for clustering within HLA-allele-positive subsets. Repertoires with fewer than 30,000 or more than 120,000 public chains, plus five repertoires with anomalous nucleotide sharing, were excluded from co-occurrence clustering. TCRdb retrieved this table from immuneACCESS and kept in-frame rearrangements only. Not all clones are present; in checked studies, unresolved V genes account for under half, and no reason is known for the remainder. That table furnishes V, J and clone size, whereas the DNA furnished D and trimming. The sample has about 90,000 clones on record, over 60% of them singletons. Roughly 4.5% of the sample is held by the ten biggest clonotypes.

The germline V gene yields SGHRS for CDR1 and YFSETQ for CDR2. V is shortened by 4 bases, J by 7 bases, and the region joining them spans 17 bases. The CDR3 measures 14 amino acids from cysteine to phenylalanine. The sequence is cut down to CDR3 DNA, 42 bases in frame from base 1. In total, more than 500 healthy bone marrow donors made up the cohort. At the time of sampling, every cohort member was nominally healthy, though immune exposures that went unrecorded were likely present. The donor tested CMV seropositive and was one of the 289 seropositive cohort members. Every donor gave a peripheral blood sample, and the peripheral blood mononuclear cells from that sample were used for TCR beta sequencing. The Qiagen DNeasy Blood Extraction Kit was used to extract genomic DNA from the blood cell samples.

The sample taken for sequencing was PBMCs. The V gene is TRBV5-1 and the J gene is TRBJ1-2, and possibly TRBD1, on 6 matching bases. The sequence was obtained from a woman in her thirties or forties in good health and CMV-seropositive. CDR3 protein: CASSQAQGLAGYTF. Read as DNA, the sequence is TGCGCCAGCAGCCAGGCCCAGGGGTTGGCTGGCTACACCTTC.